This T cell receptor (beta chain) was captured by sequencing in a study of T-cell reconstitution after alpha-beta-depleted transplantation in children. This clonotype has ten or more counts. Its antigen is undetermined. The CDR3 totals 16 residues. Germline assignment: CDR1 DFQATT and CDR2 SNEGSKA (reference sequence). V was trimmed by 3 bases and J by 8 bases, leaving 25 bases between them. Preparation of the TCRbeta library involved a method that used unique molecular identifiers. TCRdb reprocessed the PCR reads via MiXCR and lists one record per CDR3 protein. The sample consists of 27,000 or so distinct CDR3 sequences, roughly a sixth of them appearing once. Study findings and constraints: At around two months after transplant, the alpha-beta T cells were reportedly derived from several hundred expanded clones that came from non-depleted graft cells. Certain patients had high TCRbeta diversity at day 60, and it came from recipient T cells and thymic progenitors that survived.

The clonotype was recovered from a male patient aged 2 to 9 who had a stem cell transplant for acute lymphoblastic leukemia, so the T cells may come from the graft donor. Here the sequenced sample was PBMCs, mostly from graft donor cells, taken 60 days after TCRalphabeta/CD19-depleted stem cell transplant. The genes are TRBV20-1 and TRBJ1-2, with D possibly matching TRBD1 (5 bases). The CDR3 DNA is TGCAGTGCTAGGGACCGGGACGGTCGAGAAGGTTGGGGCTACACCTTC. It codes for CSARDRDGREGWGYTF.